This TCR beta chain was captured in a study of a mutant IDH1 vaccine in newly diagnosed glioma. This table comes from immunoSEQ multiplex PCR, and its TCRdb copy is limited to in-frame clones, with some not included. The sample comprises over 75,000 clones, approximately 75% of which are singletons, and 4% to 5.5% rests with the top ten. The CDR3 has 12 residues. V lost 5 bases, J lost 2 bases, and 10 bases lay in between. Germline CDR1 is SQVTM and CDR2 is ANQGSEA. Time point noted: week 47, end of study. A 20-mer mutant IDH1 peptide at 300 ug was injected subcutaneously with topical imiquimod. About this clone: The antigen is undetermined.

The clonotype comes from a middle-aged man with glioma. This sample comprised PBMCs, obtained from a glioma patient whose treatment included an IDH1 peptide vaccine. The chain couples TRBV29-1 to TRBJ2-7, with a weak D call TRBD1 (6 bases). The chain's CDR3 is CSVQGTPYEQYF. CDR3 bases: TGCAGCGTTCAGGGGACCCCCTACGAGCAGTACTTC.